Listed here is a single T cell receptor beta chain. Its antigen remains unknown. These data originate in a study of human T cells and chemical hapten exposure. Study-wide background: Slight differences in pooled library volume were the main source of varying TCR yields across samples.

Unique molecular identifiers were linked by the library to individual cDNA molecules. TCRdb ran MiXCR on the RACE reads and lists one entry per CDR3 protein. The table includes 80,000 to 100,000 distinct CDR3 sequences, around 9.6% detected once. Whole-study results and caveats: With alopecia, donors may have immune responses unlike healthy people's.

Germline values: CDR1 SNHLY, CDR2 FYNNEI. The junction had 6 bases not matched to a gene; V was cut back by 4 bases and J by 2 bases. This CDR3 is built from 16 residues. Time point denoted: pre-sensitization, week 0. Sample treatment: therapeutic diphenylcyclopropenone sensitization with weekly scalp DPC. People who gave samples had alopecia, were 18 to 70 years old, and were suitable for DPC. This receptor was obtained from a woman in her thirties or forties with alopecia areata. Some clones in this sample may be carry-over from other donors' samples. The V gene is TRBV2, the J gene TRBJ2-3; TRBD2 aligns across 10 bases. Sequences were derived from whole blood, sampled in connection with sensitization to the hapten diphenylcyclopropenone (DPC). The CDR3 protein is CASSGLAGAFTDTQYF. The CDR3 DNA reads TGTGCCAGCAGTGGGCTAGCGGGGGCCTTCACAGATACGCAGTATTTT.